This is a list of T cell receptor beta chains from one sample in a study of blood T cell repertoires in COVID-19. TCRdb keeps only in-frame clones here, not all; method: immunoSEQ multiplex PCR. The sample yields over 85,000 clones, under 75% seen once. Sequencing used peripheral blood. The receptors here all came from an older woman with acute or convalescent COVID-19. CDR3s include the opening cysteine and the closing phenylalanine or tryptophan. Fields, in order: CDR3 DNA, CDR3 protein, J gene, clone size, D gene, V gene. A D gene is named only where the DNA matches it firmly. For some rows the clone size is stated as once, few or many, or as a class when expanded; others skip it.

CDR3 DNA: TGTGCCAGCAGACAAGAAGGGACTTTAACGTCGGGTGGCTACACCTTC
CDR3 protein: CASRQEGTLTSGGYTF
J gene: TRBJ1-2
clone size: few
D gene: -
V gene: TRBV3-1/TRBV3-2

CDR3 DNA: TGTGCCAGCAGCCGTCTAACGAGTAGCTCCTACGAGCAGTACTTC
CDR3 protein: CASSRLTSSSYEQYF
J gene: TRBJ2-7
clone size: many
D gene: -
V gene: TRBV3-1/TRBV3-2

CDR3 DNA: TGCGCCAGCAGTGAGATCTCGACTGAAGAGCAGTACTTC
CDR3 protein: CASSEISTEEQYF
J gene: TRBJ2-7
clone size: -
D gene: -
V gene: TRBV10-1

CDR3 DNA: TGTGCCAGCTCATTAGGACAGGGACGGGATACGCAGTATTTT
CDR3 protein: CASSLGQGRDTQYF
J gene: TRBJ2-3
clone size: -
D gene: TRBD1
V gene: TRBV18

CDR3 DNA: TGTGCCAGCAGCTTGACGGGATCCTACGAGCAGTACTTC
CDR3 protein: CASSLTGSYEQYF
J gene: TRBJ2-7
clone size: once
D gene: -
V gene: TRBV5-4

CDR3 DNA: TGTGCCAGCAGTCAACACCGTCCCGGGGCCAACGTCCTGACTTTC
CDR3 protein: CASSQHRPGANVLTF
J gene: TRBJ2-6
clone size: -
D gene: -
V gene: TRBV6-5

CDR3 DNA: TGTGCCAGCAGCTTAGTCTCCATGGCCACCTACGAGCAGTACTTC
CDR3 protein: CASSLVSMATYEQYF
J gene: TRBJ2-7
clone size: -
D gene: -
V gene: TRBV7-2

CDR3 DNA: TGTGCCAGCAGTTACTCTGGGGGGTCTAGCAATCAGCCCCAGCATTTT
CDR3 protein: CASSYSGGSSNQPQHF
J gene: TRBJ1-5
clone size: -
D gene: -
V gene: TRBV6-2/TRBV6-3

CDR3 DNA: TGCGCCAGCAGCTTGGACAGGGGTTCAGGAAACACCATATATTTT
CDR3 protein: CASSLDRGSGNTIYF
J gene: TRBJ1-3
clone size: -
D gene: TRBD1
V gene: TRBV5-1

CDR3 DNA: TGCGCCAGCAGCTTCTCGGGGGGGAGCAATCAGCCCCAGCATTTT
CDR3 protein: CASSFSGGSNQPQHF
J gene: TRBJ1-5
clone size: -
D gene: -
V gene: TRBV5-1

CDR3 DNA: TGTGCCAGCAGTAGAGAGACAGGGGAAGGCTACACCTTC
CDR3 protein: CASSRETGEGYTF
J gene: TRBJ1-2
clone size: -
D gene: TRBD1
V gene: TRBV27

CDR3 DNA: TGTGCCAGCAGTTCAATAACAGACACCCAGTACTTC
CDR3 protein: CASSSITDTQYF
J gene: TRBJ2-5
clone size: few
D gene: -
V gene: TRBV28

CDR3 DNA: TGTGCCAGCAGCACCTTGGCGGGGAATCAGCCCCAGCATTTT
CDR3 protein: CASSTLAGNQPQHF
J gene: TRBJ1-5
clone size: -
D gene: -
V gene: TRBV21-1

CDR3 DNA: TGTGCCAGCAGCTTAGAGGCGAGGAAGGGGGGGAGTCGATTTACTGAAGCTTTCTTT
CDR3 protein: CASSLEARKGGSRFTEAFF
J gene: TRBJ1-1
clone size: -
D gene: -
V gene: TRBV7-2

CDR3 DNA: TGTGCCAGCAGCCCCGGGACAGGGGGCGCCGAGCAGTACTTC
CDR3 protein: CASSPGTGGAEQYF
J gene: TRBJ2-7
clone size: -
D gene: TRBD1
V gene: TRBV3-1/TRBV3-2

CDR3 DNA: TGTGCCAGCTCAGGGAACAATCAGCCCCAGCATTTT
CDR3 protein: CASSGNNQPQHF
J gene: TRBJ1-5
clone size: -
D gene: -
V gene: TRBV2

CDR3 DNA: TGTGCCAGCAGCCATGGACAGGGTGGATCGGATGAGCAGTTCTTC
CDR3 protein: CASSHGQGGSDEQFF
J gene: TRBJ2-1
clone size: -
D gene: TRBD1
V gene: TRBV5-4

CDR3 DNA: TGTGCCAGCAGCCAGTCTAGGAGTAGGCAGTTCTTC
CDR3 protein: CASSQSRSRQFF
J gene: TRBJ2-1
clone size: -
D gene: -
V gene: TRBV5-6

CDR3 DNA: TGTGCCAGCTCACAGCGGGGTGAAGCTTTCTTT
CDR3 protein: CASSQRGEAFF
J gene: TRBJ1-1
clone size: -
D gene: -
V gene: TRBV18

CDR3 DNA: TGTGCCAGCAGTTACGCCGGAGGACCCTACGAGCAGTACTTC
CDR3 protein: CASSYAGGPYEQYF
J gene: TRBJ2-7
clone size: -
D gene: -
V gene: TRBV6-2/TRBV6-3

CDR3 DNA: TGTGCCAGCAGCGGAAAACCTCTGGGACAGGGGGCGTTT
CDR3 protein: CASSGKPLGQGAF
J gene: TRBJ1-6
clone size: -
D gene: TRBD1
V gene: TRBV2

CDR3 DNA: TGTGCCAGCAGCTTGGGGGACAGTAGGCAGCCCCAGCATTTT
CDR3 protein: CASSLGDSRQPQHF
J gene: TRBJ1-5
clone size: -
D gene: TRBD1
V gene: TRBV5-8

CDR3 DNA: TGTGCCAGCAGCTTCAACAGGATCAATGAGCAGTTCTTC
CDR3 protein: CASSFNRINEQFF
J gene: TRBJ2-1
clone size: few
D gene: -
V gene: TRBV7-9

CDR3 DNA: TGTGCCACCCACAGGGGGTTGAGTGAAAAACTGTTTTTT
CDR3 protein: CATHRGLSEKLFF
J gene: TRBJ1-4
clone size: -
D gene: TRBD1
V gene: TRBV5-8

CDR3 DNA: TGTGCCAGCAGTTTAACCGGGACATCGGGCACTGAAGCTTTCTTT
CDR3 protein: CASSLTGTSGTEAFF
J gene: TRBJ1-1
clone size: -
D gene: -
V gene: TRBV28

CDR3 DNA: TGTGCCAGCAGTTCGAACTATGGCTACACCTTC
CDR3 protein: CASSSNYGYTF
J gene: TRBJ1-2
clone size: many
D gene: -
V gene: TRBV28

CDR3 DNA: TGTGCCAGCAGTGAAGGGGCAGGGGGCTACACCTTC
CDR3 protein: CASSEGAGGYTF
J gene: TRBJ1-2
clone size: -
D gene: -
V gene: TRBV2

CDR3 DNA: TGTGCCAGCAGCCCAGGGACTAGCGGGGGAATGTACCAAGAGACCCAGTACTTC
CDR3 protein: CASSPGTSGGMYQETQYF
J gene: TRBJ2-5
clone size: -
D gene: TRBD2
V gene: TRBV5-4

CDR3 DNA: TGTGCTAGTGGTAAACAGGGGGCCAATTATTACAATGAGCAGTTCTTC
CDR3 protein: CASGKQGANYYNEQFF
J gene: TRBJ2-1
clone size: -
D gene: TRBD1
V gene: TRBV12-5

CDR3 DNA: TGTGCCAGCAGTTTACTGTCAGTGAACACTGAAGCTTTCTTT
CDR3 protein: CASSLLSVNTEAFF
J gene: TRBJ1-1
clone size: once
D gene: -
V gene: TRBV28

CDR3 DNA: TGTGCCAGTAAATCTCATCAGGGGTGGGGGCAGTTCTTC
CDR3 protein: CASKSHQGWGQFF
J gene: TRBJ2-1
clone size: -
D gene: -
V gene: TRBV19

CDR3 DNA: TGCGCCAGCAGCCAAGCGCGGACAGGTCTCTCTGGAAACACCATATATTTT
CDR3 protein: CASSQARTGLSGNTIYF
J gene: TRBJ1-3
clone size: -
D gene: TRBD1
V gene: TRBV4-1

CDR3 DNA: TGCAGCGTTGGGGCAGGGGAAGGAAACACCATATATTTT
CDR3 protein: CSVGAGEGNTIYF
J gene: TRBJ1-3
clone size: many
D gene: -
V gene: TRBV29-1

CDR3 DNA: TGTGCCAGCAGCCCTAATAACGCCGTGAACACTGAAGCTTTCTTT
CDR3 protein: CASSPNNAVNTEAFF
J gene: TRBJ1-1
clone size: -
D gene: -
V gene: TRBV3-1/TRBV3-2

CDR3 DNA: TGTGCCAGCAGCTTAGTTAGCGGGGGGGCCAATGAGCAGTTCTTC
CDR3 protein: CASSLVSGGANEQFF
J gene: TRBJ2-1
clone size: -
D gene: TRBD2
V gene: TRBV7-2

CDR3 DNA: TGTGCCAGCAGCTTAGATCGAGCGCTGCTAAACACTGAAGCTTTCTTT
CDR3 protein: CASSLDRALLNTEAFF
J gene: TRBJ1-1
clone size: -
D gene: -
V gene: TRBV11-2

CDR3 DNA: TGTGCCAGCAGTTGGGGCCGGGCTGAAGCTTTCTTT
CDR3 protein: CASSWGRAEAFF
J gene: TRBJ1-1
clone size: -
D gene: -
V gene: TRBV3-1/TRBV3-2

CDR3 DNA: TGTGCCAGCAGCTTGAGGGGGTCCGGGGAGCTGTTTTTT
CDR3 protein: CASSLRGSGELFF
J gene: TRBJ2-2
clone size: few
D gene: -
V gene: TRBV5-6

CDR3 DNA: TGTGCCAGCAGCCCGCGGGACGGCTCCTACGAGCAGTACTTC
CDR3 protein: CASSPRDGSYEQYF
J gene: TRBJ2-7
clone size: -
D gene: -
V gene: TRBV7-2

CDR3 DNA: TGTGCCAGCAGCCAAGCTGAGGGGGGGAAACTGTTTTTT
CDR3 protein: CASSQAEGGKLFF
J gene: TRBJ1-4
clone size: -
D gene: -
V gene: TRBV14

CDR3 DNA: TGTGCCACCAGTGATTTGCTAGCTCAAGAGCAGTTCTTC
CDR3 protein: CATSDLLAQEQFF
J gene: TRBJ2-1
clone size: -
D gene: -
V gene: TRBV24-1

CDR3 DNA: TGCGCCAGCGAACGGATGGGGACCGGGCGGGGAGAGACCCAGTACTTC
CDR3 protein: CASERMGTGRGETQYF
J gene: TRBJ2-5
clone size: -
D gene: -
V gene: TRBV5-1

CDR3 DNA: TGCGCCAGCAGCCCTCGGAAGGTCCGGGTAAAGGCCTACAATGAGCAGTTCTTC
CDR3 protein: CASSPRKVRVKAYNEQFF
J gene: TRBJ2-1
clone size: -
D gene: -
V gene: TRBV10-1

CDR3 DNA: TGTGCCAGCAGCTTAGAACAGAACACTGAAGCTTTCTTT
CDR3 protein: CASSLEQNTEAFF
J gene: TRBJ1-1
clone size: few
D gene: -
V gene: TRBV7-9

CDR3 DNA: TGTGCCAGCAGCTCACTCAGGGGGATGAACACTGAAGCTTTCTTT
CDR3 protein: CASSSLRGMNTEAFF
J gene: TRBJ1-1
clone size: -
D gene: TRBD1
V gene: TRBV7-9

CDR3 DNA: TGTGCCAGCCTCTTTCACAGGCAAGAGACCCAGTACTTC
CDR3 protein: CASLFHRQETQYF
J gene: TRBJ2-5
clone size: -
D gene: -
V gene: TRBV2

CDR3 DNA: TGTGCCACCGGACAGGGGGCGAAAGACGAGCAGTACTTC
CDR3 protein: CATGQGAKDEQYF
J gene: TRBJ2-7
clone size: once
D gene: TRBD1
V gene: TRBV10-3

CDR3 DNA: TGCGCCAGCAGCCAAGATTTTAGACAGACACACGAGCAGTACTTC
CDR3 protein: CASSQDFRQTHEQYF
J gene: TRBJ2-7
clone size: -
D gene: -
V gene: TRBV4-1

CDR3 DNA: TGTGCCAGCTCACCAACCAGGGGGACTAACTATGGCTACACCTTC
CDR3 protein: CASSPTRGTNYGYTF
J gene: TRBJ1-2
clone size: once
D gene: TRBD1
V gene: TRBV18

CDR3 DNA: TGTGCCAGCAGCTCAACAGGGGGTAATGAGCAGTTCTTC
CDR3 protein: CASSSTGGNEQFF
J gene: TRBJ2-1
clone size: -
D gene: TRBD1
V gene: TRBV7-2

CDR3 DNA: TGTGCCAGTAACGACAGGCCCAATCAGCCCCAGCATTTT
CDR3 protein: CASNDRPNQPQHF
J gene: TRBJ1-5
clone size: few
D gene: -
V gene: TRBV19

CDR3 DNA: TGTGCCAGCAGCCTCCGGGACAGGGAACAGCCCCAGCATTTT
CDR3 protein: CASSLRDREQPQHF
J gene: TRBJ1-5
clone size: -
D gene: TRBD1
V gene: TRBV11-3

CDR3 DNA: TGTGCCACCAGGCCCCGGGGAGGCCAAGAAGCTTTCTTT
CDR3 protein: CATRPRGGQEAFF
J gene: TRBJ1-1
clone size: -
D gene: -
V gene: TRBV24-1

CDR3 DNA: TGTGCCGTCACAGGAAAATACGAGCAGTACTTC
CDR3 protein: CAVTGKYEQYF
J gene: TRBJ2-7
clone size: -
D gene: -
V gene: TRBV10-3

CDR3 DNA: TGTGCCAGCAGTGGGGCAGGTGGGAATGGCTACACCTTC
CDR3 protein: CASSGAGGNGYTF
J gene: TRBJ1-2
clone size: -
D gene: -
V gene: TRBV7-3

CDR3 DNA: TGTGCCATCAGTGAGACGATCACAGTCAACACTGAAGCTTTCTTT
CDR3 protein: CAISETITVNTEAFF
J gene: TRBJ1-1
clone size: -
D gene: -
V gene: TRBV10-3

CDR3 DNA: TGTGCCAGCAGTTACAGAGGACTCTCGAACACTGAAGCTTTCTTT
CDR3 protein: CASSYRGLSNTEAFF
J gene: TRBJ1-1
clone size: once
D gene: -
V gene: TRBV6-5